The 14 T cell receptor beta chains below were found in one sample sequenced in a study of blood T cells in healthy people across ages. The use of a sample-barcoded 5' primer and a J-beta primer mix characterized a second PCR of roughly 7 to 11 cycles. TCRdb processed the 5' RACE reads anew with MiXCR; each CDR3 protein has one entry. The data contain fewer than 600,000 distinct CDR3 sequences, about 25% of them seen just once; the ten biggest clones take up approximately 3.5%. These sequences were also reported in another study, on T cells of mothers and their children.

Sequenced sample: blood. These receptors came from a boy aged 2-15 years in good health.

The J gene is TRBJ2-3, the V gene TRBV6-5, with D unclear. Deletions cut 6 bases from V and 0 bases from J, with 7 bases between. This CDR3 contains 13 residues. From germline, CDR1 is MNHEY and CDR2 SVGAGI. The DNA of the CDR3 is TGTGCCAGCAGCGCATTCAGCACAGATACGCAGTATTTT. Translating it yields CASSAFSTDTQYF.

The gene calls are TRBV7-8 and TRBJ2-5, with TRBD1 matching over 8 bases. The CDR3 runs to 13 residues. The V gene end was trimmed by 1 base and the J gene end by 14 bases; junction bases not matched to a gene: 9. Germline V gene lookup returns CDR1 SGHVS and CDR2 FQNEAQ. The CDR3: CASSLGSRDRKYF. The DNA for the CDR3 is TGTGCCAGCAGCTTAGGTTCCCGGGACAGGAAATACTTC.

The J gene is TRBJ2-1, the V gene TRBV20-1; no clear D. V lost 0 bases and J 0 bases, leaving 12 bases between the germline ends. This CDR3 contains 16 residues. In germline, CDR1 is DFQATT, CDR2 SNEGSKA (reference sequence). The CDR3 nucleotides are TGCAGTGCTAGAGATTACGGCGCTGACTCCTACAATGAGCAGTTCTTC. This codes for CSARDYGADSYNEQFF.

CDR3 in DNA: TGTGCCAGCAGTTACCTACCCAAGGAAGCTTTCTTT. Protein: CASSYLPKEAFF. The chain has TRBV6-6 and TRBJ1-1; D is ambiguous. The CDR3 totals 12 residues. The V gene lost 2 bases and the J gene lost 8 bases, with 9 bases spanning the gap. Germline CDR1 MNHNY, CDR2 SVGAGI (reference sequence).

The V and J genes are TRBV7-8 and TRBJ2-1, with 9 bases fitting TRBD2. Germline CDR1 is SGHVS and CDR2 is FQNEAQ. Trimming at V came to 2 bases and at J to 4 bases, leaving 6 bases not matched to a gene. The CDR3 sequence is 16 residues long. The CDR3 reads CASSLLVLAGYNEQFF. CDR3 DNA sequence: TGTGCCAGCAGCTTATTAGTCCTAGCGGGGTACAATGAGCAGTTCTTC.

This clonotype came up a few times. The gene calls are TRBV6-6 and TRBJ2-7, with unresolved D. The CDR3 has 12 residues. Germline V gene sequence: CDR1 MNHNY, CDR2 SVGAGI (reference sequence). Trimming removed 6 bases at V and 4 bases at J, with 10 bases between. The CDR3 loop reads CASRNVRYEQYF. The DNA of the CDR3 is TGTGCCAGCAGGAACGTTCGGTACGAGCAGTACTTC.

V and J are TRBV5-1 and TRBJ2-3; no clear D gene. Per the germline V gene, CDR1 is SGHRS and CDR2 is YFSETQ. The length of the CDR3 is 14 residues. V lost 0 bases, J lost 2 bases, and 7 bases lay in between. The chain's CDR3 is CASSLATTTDTQYF. Here the CDR3 DNA reads TGCGCCAGCAGCTTGGCCACAACCACAGATACGCAGTATTTT.

V gene TRBV15 combines with J gene TRBJ2-4, with TRBD2 matching 9 bases. After removal of 0 bases from V and 3 bases from J, the junction contained 12 bases not matched to a gene. The CDR3 spans 19 residues. Germline CDR1 LNHNV, CDR2 YYDKDF (reference sequence). The CDR3 loop is CATSRDEGTSPRVKNIQYF. The CDR3 nucleotides are TGTGCCACCAGCAGAGATGAGGGGACTAGCCCCCGAGTCAAAAACATTCAGTACTTC.

In this sample, this clonotype turned up a few times. The chain is built from TRBV6-5 and TRBJ1-1; 7 nucleotides agree with TRBD1. Germline V gene lookup returns CDR1 MNHEY and CDR2 SVGAGI. V gave up 2 bases and J gave up 3 bases; unmatched junction bases: 6. The CDR3 has 15 residues. In DNA form, the CDR3 reads TGTGCCAGCAGTTACCTTAGGACAGGCTACACTGAAGCTTTCTTT. Its protein is CASSYLRTGYTEAFF.

The count of this clonotype is one. The chain carries TRBV20-1 and TRBJ2-7; tentatively, D is TRBD2 (5 bases). Between the trimmed V and J ends, which lost 2 bases and 3 bases, there was a span of 11 bases. The CDR3 length is 13 residues. Germline values: CDR1 DFQATT, CDR2 SNEGSKA (reference sequence). This CDR3 is CSARYGGDYEQYF. CDR3 nucleotide sequence: TGCAGTGCTAGATACGGAGGAGACTACGAGCAGTACTTC.

This clonotype was observed a handful of times. The CDR3, as DNA: TGCGCCAGCAGCTTCGGACTAGCGGGAGTATGGGAGACCCAGTACTTC. It translates to CASSFGLAGVWETQYF. V is TRBV5-1 and J is TRBJ2-5; the match to TRBD2 covers 13 bases. In germline, CDR1 is SGHRS, CDR2 YFSETQ. With V trimmed by 2 bases and J by 5 bases, 6 bases remained unmatched. This CDR3 has 16 residues.

This clonotype was seen only a few times. The chain joins TRBV29-1 to TRBJ1-2; TRBD1 is a possible D gene (6 bases). Germline V gene data show CDR1 as SQVTM and CDR2 as ANQGSEA. CDR3 length equals 14 residues. Trimming cost V 2 bases and J 2 bases, with 12 bases left between them. CDR3 region: CSVEPQGINYGYTF. CDR3 DNA: TGCAGCGTTGAACCCCAGGGGATCAACTATGGCTACACCTTC. Variable domain in full (rest from reference TRBV29-1 and TRBJ1-2): SAVISQKPSRDICQRGTSLTIQCQVDSQVTMMFWYRQQPGQSLTLIATANQGSEATYESGFVIDKFPISRPNLTFSTLTVSNMSPEDSSIYLCSVEPQGINYGYTFGSGTRLTVV.

The chain recombines TRBV5-6 with TRBJ1-1; the D gene is possibly TRBD1 (6 bases). The ends were cut back, 4 bases at V and 3 bases at J, with 16 bases in the middle. The V gene's germline CDR1 is SGHDT and CDR2 YYEEEE. This CDR3 has 15 amino acids. The DNA of the CDR3 is TGTGCCAGCAGCCCTACCAGGGGAGGGGACACTGAAGCTTTCTTT. This sequence encodes CASSPTRGGDTEAFF. Variable domain in full (rest from reference TRBV5-6 and TRBJ1-1): DAGVTQSPTHLIKTRGQQVTLRCSPKSGHDTVSWYQQALGQGPQFIFQYYEEEERQRGNFPDRFSGHQFPNYSSELNVNALLLGDSALYLCASSPTRGGDTEAFFGQGTRLTVV.

This chain connects TRBV29-1 to TRBJ1-1, with 8 bases fitting TRBD1. With 6 bases clipped from V and 1 base from J, the junction kept 7 bases outside the gene matches. The CDR3 consists of 14 residues. Per the germline V gene, CDR1 is SQVTM and CDR2 is ANQGSEA. In DNA form, the CDR3 reads TGCAGCGTCGTTACAGGGGGGGGGAACACTGAAGCTTTCTTT. It is translated as CSVVTGGGNTEAFF.